A single sample is the source of the 18 T cell receptor beta chains below, sequenced in a study of blood T cell repertoires in COVID-19. Method: immunoSEQ multiplex PCR; TCRdb's copy keeps in-frame clones and lacks some. Here the sample spans 350,000 to 450,000 clones, more than 85% being singletons. What was sequenced was peripheral blood. The source is a human donor in a cohort sampled during active COVID-19.

The chain employs TRBV10-3 and TRBJ2-1, with a tentative D call TRBD1 (5 bases). Between the trimmed V and J ends, which lost 4 bases and 9 bases, there was a span of 7 bases. The V gene's germline CDR1 is ENHRY and CDR2 SYGVKD. The length of the CDR3 is 11 residues. In nucleotides, the CDR3 is TGTGCCATCAGTGTGGGGCTTGAGCAGTTCTTC. It specifies CAISVGLEQFF.

The chain links TRBV7-3 to TRBJ2-3, with 9 bases identical to TRBD2. V lost 5 bases to trimming and J lost 7 bases; unmatched junction nucleotides: 13. CDR1 and CDR2 from the germline V gene are SGHTA and FQGTGA. CDR3 length equals 16 residues. CDR3 sequence: CASSPLAGAGENTQYF. CDR3 nucleotide sequence: TGTGCCAGCAGCCCCTTAGCGGGAGCGGGGGAAAATACGCAGTATTTT.

V gene TRBV19 combines with J gene TRBJ2-2; 8 bases are shared with TRBD1. V lost 4 bases and J lost 7; bases outside the gene matches: 5. The CDR3 loop spans 14 amino acids. From germline, CDR1 is LNHDA and CDR2 SQIVND (reference sequence). CDR3 bases: TGTGCCAGTAGTAACCAGGGGGCTGTCGGGGAGCTGTTTTTT. Its translation is CASSNQGAVGELFF.

The rearrangement uses TRBV10-2 and TRBJ1-1, with 10 positions matching TRBD1. After removal of 8 bases from V and 4 bases from J, the junction contained 1 base not matched to a gene. The germline CDR1 and CDR2 sequences are WSHSY and SAAADI. The CDR3 is made up of 12 amino acids. DNA of the CDR3: TGCGCCAGCGGGACAGGGGCCACTGAAGCTTTCTTT. Residues: CASGTGATEAFF.

This clone appeared a few times. This chain uses TRBV4-1 with TRBJ2-2; a weak D match, TRBD1 (5 bases). Trimming shortened V by 0 bases and J by 6 bases, and 8 bases separated the two germline ends. The CDR3 extends over 14 amino acids. The germline V gene encodes CDR1 MGHRA and CDR2 YSYEKL. Here the CDR3 DNA reads TGCGCCAGCAGCCAAGATAGCAGGGCCGGGGAGCTGTTTTTT. It is translated as CASSQDSRAGELFF.

CDR3 sequence reads: CASSLESGGASYNEQFF. CDR3 nucleotides: TGTGCCAGCAGCTTGGAAAGCGGGGGGGCCTCCTACAATGAGCAGTTCTTC. The gene calls are TRBV5-6 and TRBJ2-1, with TRBD2 matching over 10 bases. Germline-derived CDR1 and CDR2 are SGHDT and YYEEEE. V was clipped by 0 bases and J by 0 bases; unmatched bases: 3. The CDR3 consists of 17 residues.

The chain uses TRBV5-8 and TRBJ2-7, with 10 bases matching TRBD2. The CDR3 runs 15 residues. The ends lost 4 bases at V and 0 bases at J; junction bases unmatched: 4. The germline V gene encodes CDR1 SGHTS and CDR2 YDEGEE. The CDR3 DNA sequence: TGTGCCAGCAGCGAGAGCGGGAGGGCCTCCTACGAGCAGTACTTC. It codes for CASSESGRASYEQYF.

In this sample, this clone turned up a few times. The J gene is TRBJ2-2, the V gene TRBV7-6, with 14 bases that match TRBD2. V gave up 5 bases and J gave up 6 bases; unmatched junction bases: 11. The germline gives CDR1 SGHVS, CDR2 FNYEAQ. This CDR3 comprises 18 residues. The CDR3 DNA reads TGTGCCAGCAGCCCAAGACTAGCGGGAGGGCCTCGGTCCGGGGAGCTGTTTTTT. Translation: CASSPRLAGGPRSGELFF.

The gene calls are TRBV7-9 and TRBJ2-3; 11 bases match TRBD2. V lost 4 bases to trimming and J lost 10 bases; unmatched junction nucleotides: 16. This CDR3 is built from 17 residues. CDR1 is SEHNR, CDR2 FQNEAQ, per germline (reference sequence). DNA of the CDR3: TGTGCCAGCAGCTCCCGAAATGGACTAGCGGGCCGCAGCGCGCAGTATTTT. Translation: CASSSRNGLAGRSAQYF.

In its sample, this clone was seen once. The chain combines TRBV19 with TRBJ1-1; unclear D gene. The V and J ends lost 0 bases and 4 bases respectively, with 3 bases between them. The CDR3 is 12 residues long. CDR1 LNHDA and CDR2 SQIVND come from the germline V gene (reference sequence). In nucleotides, the CDR3 is TGTGCCAGTAGTATAGAGAGCACTGAAGCTTTCTTT. Translating it yields CASSIESTEAFF.

V is TRBV7-3 and J is TRBJ1-1; the D gene is possibly TRBD1 (6 bases). Trimming removed 5 bases at V and 1 base at J, with 8 bases between. This CDR3 has 13 amino acids. Germline CDR1 reads SGHTA; CDR2 reads FQGTGA. The CDR3 DNA reads TGTGCCAGCAGCAGACAGGCGAACACTGAAGCTTTCTTT. Protein: CASSRQANTEAFF.

This clone was detected a few times. V gene TRBV29-1 combines with J gene TRBJ2-2, with 13 bases fitting TRBD2. The CDR3 consists of 18 residues. Unmatched junction bases numbered 14, after V lost 5 bases and J lost 5 bases. Germline CDR1 and CDR2: SQVTM and ANQGSEA. The CDR3 here is CSVRQAGLAGVGTGELFF. The CDR3, as DNA: TGCAGCGTTAGACAGGCAGGACTAGCGGGAGTTGGGACCGGGGAGCTGTTTTTT.

V is TRBV3-1 (or the pseudogene TRBV3-2) and J is TRBJ2-3; the match to TRBD2 covers 9 bases. The CDR3 loop spans 18 amino acids. Trimming at V came to 1 base and at J to 2 bases, leaving 10 bases not matched to a gene. Germline-derived CDR1 and CDR2 are LGHDT and YNNKEL (reference sequence). In nucleotides, the CDR3 is TGTGCCAGCAGCCAAGTATGGCCTAGCGGGGAATACACAGATACGCAGTATTTT. This gives the protein CASSQVWPSGEYTDTQYF.

The chain joins TRBV30 to TRBJ2-2; no clear D gene. V was clipped by 0 bases and J by 9 bases, with 8 bases between them. This CDR3 is 12 amino acids long. Germline V lookup: CDR1 GTSNPN, CDR2 SVGIG (reference sequence). The CDR3 DNA follows: TGTGCCTGGAGTGTAGGAGCGAGGGAGCTGTTTTTT. Its protein product is CAWSVGARELFF.

The V and J genes are TRBV10-3 and TRBJ2-7; D call uncertain. The CDR3 consists of 11 residues. V was pared by 3 bases and J by 4 bases, with 4 bases between. CDR1 ENHRY and CDR2 SYGVKD come from the germline V gene. CDR3 nucleotide sequence: TGTGCCATCAGTGATCCGTACGAGCAGTACTTC. It yields the protein CAISDPYEQYF.

The chain uses TRBV5-6 and TRBJ2-7, with 8 bases fitting TRBD1. CDR1 and CDR2 (germline): SGHDT, YYEEEE. V was clipped by 4 bases and J by 2 bases; unmatched bases: 8. This CDR3 is 15 amino acids long. CDR3 protein: CASSESTGETYEQYF. The DNA of the CDR3 is TGTGCCAGCAGCGAATCGACAGGGGAAACCTACGAGCAGTACTTC.

This chain uses TRBV4-1 with TRBJ2-3; 7 positions match TRBD2. This CDR3 has 16 residues. Trimming took 6 bases from V and 2 from J; bases not matched to a gene: 11. CDR1 and CDR2 from the germline V gene are MGHRA and YSYEKL. The CDR3: CASRLVASGDTDTQYF. Written as DNA, the CDR3 is TGCGCCAGCAGGCTCGTGGCTAGCGGTGACACAGATACGCAGTATTTT.

This chain's CDR3 is CASSTLWGAAGQPQHF. DNA for the CDR3: TGTGCCAGTAGTACTCTTTGGGGTGCGGCGGGACAGCCCCAGCATTTT. The chain recombines TRBV19 with TRBJ1-5; D gene unclear. Trimming left V 4 bases short and J 7 bases short, with 20 bases between. CDR1 is LNHDA and CDR2 is SQIVND in the germline V gene (reference sequence). This CDR3 has 16 residues.